The clone carrying this T cell receptor (beta chain) was observed once. Its target is not known. The entry originates in a study of cytomegalovirus exposure and HLA in healthy donors. Broader study findings: Among TCR sequences, most were rare, though some public TCRs appeared in many donors. The classifier reportedly diagnosed cytomegalovirus status with high specificity and sensitivity.

Germline lookup yields CDR1 LNHDA and CDR2 SQIVND (reference sequence). The trim removed 1 base at V and 4 bases at J, leaving 2 bases unmatched. This CDR3 has 15 residues. Using immunoSEQ multiplex PCR, the repertoire was profiled, and TCRdb retains in-frame clones only, with some absent. Altogether some 170,000 clones are present, approximately 87% being singletons, with the ten largest covering 1.4%. The study drew the donors from its 120-subject validation cohort, separate from the roughly 670-subject first cohort. This chain uses TRBV19 with TRBJ2-3, with 10 bases lining up with TRBD1. This receptor was obtained from a woman in her 30s in good health and CMV-seronegative. The material sequenced was PBMCs. The CDR3 nucleotides are TGTGCCAGTAGTATAGTGACAGGGGGCGCAGATACGCAGTATTTT. This codes for CASSIVTGGADTQYF.